This T cell receptor (beta chain) was sequenced for a study of T cell responses to AZD1222 COVID-19 vaccine. This table comes from immunoSEQ multiplex PCR, and its TCRdb copy is limited to in-frame clones, with some not included. Of 100,000 or so clones in the sample, roughly nine tenths are singletons; the top ten hold around 3.9%. In the case of this clone: Its target is not known.

V gave up 4 bases and J gave up 6 bases; unmatched junction bases: 12. Germline V gene data show CDR1 as SGHRS and CDR2 as YFSETQ. CDR3 size: 15 residues. Findings of the study overall: Females made up more of the donors, who were largely white British, and clonal diversity may have come out too low. Nearly half of the spike-specific TCRs reportedly recognize variant regions that carry no mutations.

V and J are TRBV5-1 and TRBJ1-2, with TRBD1 matching over 7 bases. The sample here was peripheral blood, taken on day 0 of AZD1222 vaccination. The source is an adult in good health. The CDR3 spells CASSAGTGAVNGYTF. DNA for the CDR3: TGCGCCAGCAGCGCGGGCACAGGGGCCGTTAATGGCTACACCTTC.